Shown below are 21 T cell receptor beta chains from a single sample sequenced in a study of blood T cells in healthy people across ages. The use of a sample-barcoded 5' primer and a J-beta primer mix characterized a second PCR of roughly 7 to 11 cycles. Via MiXCR, TCRdb re-called the 5' RACE reads, giving one row per CDR3 protein. The repertoire consists of approximately 800,000 distinct CDR3 sequences, with 62% occurring once and the leading ten covering 25% to 35%. The material sequenced was blood. The receptors were sampled from a man aged 25-40 years in good health.

The chain couples TRBV20-1 to TRBJ2-3, with 13 nucleotides matching TRBD2. V trimming: 3 bases; J trimming: 3 bases; junction bases outside the gene matches: 12. The germline CDR1 and CDR2 sequences are DFQATT and SNEGSKA (reference sequence). The CDR3 extends over 18 amino acids. CDR3 nucleotide sequence: TGCAGTGCTAGTATCTGGACTAGCGGGGGCCTTCGAACAGATACGCAGTATTTT. Translating gives CSASIWTSGGLRTDTQYF.

The CDR3 region is CASSQTGGAQDTQYF. For the CDR3, the DNA is TGCGCCAGCAGCCAAACCGGGGGGGCACAAGATACGCAGTATTTT. This chain uses TRBV4-1 with TRBJ2-3; TRBD2 aligns across 8 bases. The ends lost 2 bases at V and 5 bases at J; junction bases unmatched: 6. The CDR3 consists of 15 residues. In germline, CDR1 is MGHRA, CDR2 YSYEKL.

The rearrangement links TRBV29-1 to TRBJ2-3, with D maybe TRBD2 (5 bases). The germline CDR1 and CDR2 sequences are SQVTM and ANQGSEA. The ends were cut back, 4 bases at V and 0 bases at J, with 11 bases in the middle. The CDR3 has 14 amino acids. CDR3 region: CSVGGLISTDTQYF. The CDR3 DNA reads TGCAGCGTTGGAGGGCTGATTAGCACAGATACGCAGTATTTT.

The rearrangement uses TRBV9 and TRBJ2-4, with 10 bases lining up with TRBD1. The J call may be wrong; the DNA end is better matched by TRBJ2-7. The CDR3 length is 16 residues. Looked up from germline, CDR1 is SGDLS and CDR2 is YYNGEE. The CDR3 nucleotides read TGTGCCAGCAGCCCGAGAGGACAGGGGGTTTCCTACGAGCAGTACTTC. This sequence encodes CASSPRGQGVSYEQYF.

This clonotype came up a few times. This chain links TRBV12-1 with TRBJ2-5; the table's D call, TRBD1, has no DNA check behind it. TRBV12-1 is a known pseudogene. The CDR3 runs to 15 residues. This chain's CDR3 is CASSLQGTEEETQYF. The DNA of the CDR3 is TGTGCCAGCAGCTTACAAGGGACAGAGGAAGAGACCCAGTACTTC.

The chain is built from TRBV20-1 and TRBJ2-4; D is unclear. TRBJ2-5 explains the end of the DNA better; the J call may be wrong. Germline-derived CDR1 and CDR2 are DFQATT and SNEGSKA (reference sequence). The CDR3 spans 16 residues. This CDR3 is CSASLMYWEPRETQYF. Here the CDR3 DNA reads TGCAGTGCTAGCCTAATGTATTGGGAACCCAGAGAGACCCAGTACTTC.

This rearrangement joins TRBV27 to TRBJ2-3; 8 bases match TRBD2. The length of the CDR3 is 16 residues. The trim removed 3 bases at V and 2 bases at J, leaving 7 bases unmatched. Per germline, CDR1 MNHEY and CDR2 SMNVEV (reference sequence). CDR3 coding DNA: TGTGCCAGCAGTTTCGGGGGGGATGCTATCACAGATACGCAGTATTTT. Translated: CASSFGGDAITDTQYF.

V gene TRBV9 combines with J gene TRBJ2-1; 11 nucleotides line up with TRBD2. V was clipped by 0 bases and J by 5 bases; unmatched bases: 7. The CDR3 has 17 residues. The germline CDR1 and CDR2 sequences are SGDLS and YYNGEE. CDR3 residues: CASSVVGLAGGHNEQFF. The CDR3 bases are TGTGCCAGCAGCGTAGTCGGTCTAGCGGGGGGCCACAATGAGCAGTTCTTC.

The V gene is TRBV12-3 or TRBV12-4, the J gene TRBJ2-1; 9 bases are shared with TRBD2. V lost 2 bases to trimming and J lost 7 bases; unmatched junction nucleotides: 6. The CDR3 spans 15 residues. The CDR3 region is CASSLPGTSINEQFF. The CDR3 DNA reads TGTGCCAGCAGTTTACCCGGGACTAGCATAAATGAGCAGTTCTTC.

The rearrangement links TRBV25-1 to TRBJ1-4; the match to TRBD1 covers 7 bases. V shed 6 bases, J shed 13 bases, and the junction held 5 bases outside the gene matches. The V gene's germline CDR1 is MGHDK and CDR2 SYGVNS. There are 11 residues in the CDR3. CDR3 sequence reads: CASRTGTRLFF. The DNA for the CDR3 is TGTGCCAGCAGGACAGGGACGAGACTGTTTTTT.

This clonotype was seen a handful of times. This chain uses TRBV10-3 with TRBJ2-1; D unclear. CDR1 ENHRY and CDR2 SYGVKD come from the germline V gene. The CDR3 is 12 residues long. V was pared by 2 bases and J by 5 bases, with 4 bases between. CDR3 amino acids: CAISELNNEQFF. The CDR3 DNA is TGTGCCATCAGTGAGCTAAACAATGAGCAGTTCTTC.

The V call is TRBV6-6, the J call TRBJ2-1; 9 positions agree with TRBD2. J was trimmed by 9 bases and V by 2 bases; bases with no gene match: 14. Germline CDR1 is MNHNY and CDR2 is SVGAGI (reference sequence). The length of the CDR3 is 17 residues. The CDR3, as DNA: TGTGCCAGCAGTTACACGGGCGGGGGGGCCAAAGACAGTGAGCAGTTCTTC. Translated: CASSYTGGGAKDSEQFF.

The chain is built from TRBV7-2 and TRBJ1-2; possibly TRBD1 for D (5 bases). V lost 2 bases and J 1 base, leaving 11 bases between the germline ends. The germline V gene encodes CDR1 SGHTA and CDR2 FQGNSA. CDR3 length: 15 amino acids. This CDR3 is CASSLIGVYNYGYTF. CDR3 nucleotide sequence: TGTGCCAGCAGCTTAATAGGGGTTTATAACTATGGCTACACCTTC. Looking up the rest from reference TRBV7-2 and TRBJ1-2 gives the full variable domain: GAGVSQSPSNKVTEKGKDVELRCDPISGHTALYWYRQSLGQGLEFLIYFQGNSAPDKSGLPSDRFSAERTGGSVSTLTIQRTQQEDSAVYLCASSLIGVYNYGYTFGSGTRLTVV.

The chain couples TRBV9 to TRBJ2-4; D ambiguous. CDR3 size: 12 residues. Germline CDR1 is SGDLS and CDR2 is YYNGEE. V shed 0 bases and J shed 9 bases, with 7 bases lying between them. This CDR3 is CASSVVDGIQYF. The CDR3 DNA reads as TGTGCCAGCAGCGTAGTCGACGGCATTCAGTACTTC.

This chain connects TRBV7-2 to TRBJ1-3; D is unclear. The ends were cut back, 5 bases at V and 2 bases at J, with 10 bases in the middle. Looked up from germline, CDR1 is SGHTA and CDR2 is FQGNSA. The CDR3 runs to 14 residues. The DNA for the CDR3 is TGTGCCAGCAGCCCCGAGAGGGCTGGAAACACCATATATTTT. Translating gives CASSPERAGNTIYF.

The chain links TRBV9 to TRBJ1-4, with TRBD1 as a possible D gene (5 bases). Trimming removed 3 bases from V and 7 bases from J, with 16 bases in between. The CDR3 covers 15 residues. The germline CDR1 and CDR2 sequences are SGDLS and YYNGEE. The chain's CDR3 is CASSEGHRLTEKLFF. DNA for the CDR3: TGTGCCAGCAGCGAGGGGCATCGCCTGACTGAAAAACTGTTTTTT.

The chain employs TRBV11-2 and TRBJ2-3, with D tentatively TRBD1 or TRBD2 (5 bases each). CDR1 SGHAT and CDR2 FQNNGV come from the germline V gene. This CDR3 is built from 17 residues. V lost 3 bases and J 4 bases, leaving 20 bases between the germline ends. As DNA, the CDR3 is TGTGCCAGCAGCTTCCAGCGTTTAGGGGTGGGAGCAGATACGCAGTATTTT. Its protein product is CASSFQRLGVGADTQYF.

Turning to this clonotype: A much larger clone lies a single base off, so this may be a read error. The J gene is TRBJ2-1, the V gene TRBV12-3 or TRBV12-4, with TRBD2 matching over 7 bases. The CDR3 totals 12 residues. CDR3 residues: CAGSFTSESQFF. CDR3 sequence (DNA): TGTGCCGGCAGTTTTACTAGCGAGTCGCAGTTCTTC.

CDR3 in DNA: TGTGCCACCAGTGATGGTCAGGGGACAGGGGGCACTGAAGCTTTCTTT. Translated: CATSDGQGTGGTEAFF. The chain joins TRBV24-1 to TRBJ1-1, with TRBD1 matching 11 bases. Germline V gene lookup returns CDR1 KGHDR and CDR2 SFDVKD. J gave up 4 bases and V 3 bases, and 6 bases lay outside the gene matches. The CDR3 covers 16 residues.

The rearrangement links TRBV3-1 to TRBJ1-1; 8 bases are shared with TRBD1. Losses at the gene ends were 4 bases for V and 5 bases for J; bases not matched to a gene: 6. CDR3 length: 14 residues. Germline lookup yields CDR1 LGHDT and CDR2 YNNKEL (reference sequence). The CDR3 reads CASSRVDRETEAFF. Here the CDR3 DNA reads TGTGCCAGCAGCCGAGTGGACAGGGAAACTGAAGCTTTCTTT.

The gene calls are TRBV4-3 and TRBJ2-1; 10 bases are a match to TRBD2. The V gene's germline CDR1 is LGHNA and CDR2 YSLEER. The CDR3 runs 19 residues. After removal of 0 bases from V and 4 bases from J, the junction contained 12 bases not matched to a gene. As DNA, the CDR3 is TGCGCCAGCAGCCAAGATACCCTAGCGGGGGTCCTAGGGTACAATGAGCAGTTCTTC. This codes for CASSQDTLAGVLGYNEQFF.